Shown below are 14 T cell receptor beta chains from a single sample sequenced in a study of T cells in Graves' hyperthyroidism and ophthalmopathy (dated by TCRdb to about 2019). Receptor libraries were prepared by multiplex PCR. The sequencer listed for this sample is Illumina HiSeq 2000. The TCR beta CDR3 regions were amplified from RNA transcripts. The first round of RT-PCR for the TCR CDR3 was performed with the HTBI primer set and the Qiagen OneStep RT-PCR kit. TCRdb ran its own pipeline on the public reads, namely fastp trimming at Q25 and MiXCR clone calling, and kept in-frame beta chains. Each entry is one CDR3 protein sequence, shown with its most common DNA and genes. Within this sample are about 270,000 distinct CDR3 sequences, with around 22% of them counted one time only. The ten most abundant clones make up around 64% of the sample. Material: blood. The receptors stem from a young man with Graves' ophthalmopathy.

Turning to this clonotype: The germline gene is not matched at one end of the junction; a read error may be the cause. The chain joins TRBV2 to TRBJ2-5; 7 bases are shared with TRBD2. The CDR3 covers 14 residues. Per the germline V gene, CDR1 is SNHLY and CDR2 is FYNNEI. The CDR3 sequence: CASSGGGEPETQCF. DNA of the CDR3: TGTGCCAGCAGTGGGGGGGGAGAACCAGAGACCCAGTGCTTC. Using reference TRBV2 and TRBJ2-5 for the parts outside the CDR3, the full variable domain is EPEVTQTPSHQVTQMGQEVILRCVPISNHLYFYWYRQILGQKVEFLVSFYNNEISEKSEIFDDQFSVERPDGSNFTLKIRSTKLEDSAMYFCASSGGGEPETQCFGPGTRLLVL.

The J gene is TRBJ2-1, the V gene TRBV7-9; 11 bases agree with TRBD1. The trim removed 2 bases at V and 8 bases at J, leaving 5 bases unmatched. Germline assignment: CDR1 SEHNR and CDR2 FQNEAQ (reference sequence). The CDR3 runs to 15 residues. The CDR3 sequence: CASSLMGQGGDEQFF. CDR3 DNA: TGTGCCAGCAGCTTAATGGGACAGGGGGGCGATGAGCAGTTCTTC. The full variable domain, in which reference TRBV7-9 and TRBJ2-1 provide the parts outside the CDR3, is DTGVSQNPRHKITKRGQNVTFRCDPISEHNRLYWYRQTLGQGPEFLTYFQNEAQLEKSRLLSDRFSAERPKGSFSTLEIQRTEQGDSAMYLCASSLMGQGGDEQFFGPGTRLTVL.

V is TRBV12-3 or TRBV12-4 and J is TRBJ2-7; 10 positions match TRBD2. The CDR3 has 14 amino acids. Germline trimming cut 3 bases from V and 7 bases from J; bases unmatched to any gene: 6. The CDR3 loop reads CASSLASGRGEQYF. CDR3 sequence (DNA): TGTGCCAGCAGTTTGGCTAGCGGGAGAGGGGAGCAGTACTTC.

This clonotype was recorded at least ten times. This chain links TRBV7-8 with TRBJ2-1, with 7 bases aligning to TRBD2. The germline V gene has CDR1 SGHVS and CDR2 FQNEAQ. Trimming at V came to 2 bases and at J to 5 bases, leaving 6 bases not matched to a gene. There are 15 residues in the CDR3. CDR3 in amino acids: CASSLRWEGHNEQFF. CDR3 in DNA: TGTGCCAGCAGCTTAAGGTGGGAGGGCCACAATGAGCAGTTCTTC.

About this clonotype itself: A much larger clone lies a single base off, so this may be a read error. This chain uses TRBV9 with TRBJ1-3, with a tentative D call TRBD1 (6 bases). V was clipped by 3 bases and J by 2 bases, with 9 bases between them. The CDR3 totals 14 residues. The germline V gene encodes CDR1 SGDLS and CDR2 YYNGEE. The CDR3 DNA sequence: TGTGCCAGCAGCGAGGCAGGGGCTGGAAACACCATATATTTT. Translation gives CASSEAGAGNTIYF.

This sequence joins TRBV29-1 and TRBJ2-7, with D perhaps matching TRBD2 (5 bases). Trimming removed 1 base at V and 3 bases at J, with 10 bases between. Per germline, CDR1 SQVTM and CDR2 ANQGSEA. CDR3 length: 13 amino acids. The CDR3 is CSVEGGNDYEQYF. CDR3 in DNA: TGCAGCGTTGAAGGAGGGAACGACTACGAGCAGTACTTC.

V is TRBV6-2 or TRBV6-3 and J is TRBJ2-3; D might be TRBD2 (6 bases). The CDR3 has 16 residues. V lost 5 bases, J lost 2 bases, and 17 bases lay in between. Germline V gene sequence: CDR1 MNHEY, CDR2 SVGEGT. The CDR3 here is CASSAQAGRSTDTQYF. The CDR3 region has the DNA TGTGCCAGCAGTGCCCAAGCGGGCCGATCCACAGATACGCAGTATTTT.

This clonotype was detected a few times. The chain has TRBV9 and TRBJ1-2; D gene ambiguous. Germline V gives CDR1 SGDLS, CDR2 YYNGEE. This CDR3 spans 12 amino acids. DNA for the CDR3: TGTGCTCCGGGAATAGGCGGCTATGGCTACACCTTC. It specifies CAPGIGGYGYTF.

This clonotype was detected ten times or more. The chain couples TRBV11-2 to TRBJ2-5; the D gene is possibly TRBD2 (6 bases). Germline assignment: CDR1 SGHAT and CDR2 FQNNGV. The length of the CDR3 is 14 residues. Trimming removed 1 base from V and 4 bases from J, with 10 bases in between. As DNA, the CDR3 is TGTGCCAGCAGCTTAGTTCGGGGGACAGAGACCCAGTACTTC. This sequence encodes CASSLVRGTETQYF.

This clonotype was detected ten times or more. This chain links TRBV28 with TRBJ1-1; D is unresolved. Germline V gene sequence: CDR1 MDHEN, CDR2 SYDVKM. CDR3 size: 15 residues. Trimming took off 5 bases at V and 1 base at J, with 14 bases between the two ends. The CDR3 nucleotides read TGTGCCAGCAGTAACGAGCTCACGGGGAACACTGAAGCTTTCTTT. Translating it yields CASSNELTGNTEAFF.

This clonotype was recorded a few times. The rearrangement uses TRBV5-5 and TRBJ2-3, with D maybe TRBD1 (5 bases). The CDR3 length is 16 residues. V was pared by 1 base and J by 0 bases, with 12 bases between. Germline V CDR1 and CDR2: SGHKS, YYEKEE (reference sequence). DNA of the CDR3: TGTGCCAGCAGCTTGCGGCAGGGCCTTAGCACAGATACGCAGTATTTT. This encodes CASSLRQGLSTDTQYF. Full variable domain (rest looked up from reference TRBV5-5 and TRBJ2-3): DAGVTQSPTHLIKTRGQQVTLRCSPISGHKSVSWYQQVLGQGPQFIFQYYEKEERGRGNFPDRFSARQFPNYSSELNVNALLLGDSALYLCASSLRQGLSTDTQYFGPGTRLTVL.

This clonotype was found once. The chain links TRBV19 to TRBJ2-1; 9 bases align to TRBD2. The germline gives CDR1 LNHDA, CDR2 SQIVND (reference sequence). The V and J ends lost 7 bases and 6 bases, in that order; junction bases with no gene match: 10. CDR3 length: 15 residues. The DNA for the CDR3 is TGTGCCAGTACCAAAGGACTAGCGACACCCAATGAGCAGTTCTTC. Translation gives CASTKGLATPNEQFF.

The V gene is TRBV6-2 or TRBV6-3, the J gene TRBJ2-1; tentative D call: TRBD1 (6 bases). Germline CDR1 MNHEY, CDR2 SVGEGT. CDR3 size: 13 residues. Deletions cut 6 bases from V and 11 bases from J, with 17 bases between. CDR3 coding DNA: TGTGCCAGCAGCCCCGGACAGTTCCTCAAGCAGTTCTTC. It yields the protein CASSPGQFLKQFF.

This clonotype was seen many times. The gene calls are TRBV11-1 and TRBJ1-6; D unresolved. This CDR3 is built from 14 residues. Looked up from germline, CDR1 is SGHAT and CDR2 is FQDESV (reference sequence). Trimming took off 4 bases at V and 4 bases at J, with 8 bases between the two ends. CDR3 in amino acids: CASSSTDYNSPLHF. The CDR3 DNA is TGTGCCAGCAGCTCAACAGATTATAATTCACCCCTCCACTTT.